Listed here is a single TCR beta chain. The clone's antigen remains unknown. No quality values exist for individual bases; no much larger clone is one base distant. This sample was included in a study of shared clonotypes between healthy human individuals (TCRdb year 2020). Turning to the overall study: A few men and a couple of women, aged 18 to 49 years, made up the cohort. Between about 0.8 and 9 billion PBMCs per donor were obtained by leukapheresis. The study deeply sequenced blood TCR repertoires of roughly five healthy adults to estimate repertoire size and the extent of clonotype sharing between individuals. Per donor, three plates each were used for CD4 naive and CD4 memory, two for CD8 naive, and one for CD8 memory. Different laboratories and diverse techniques were used to prepare libraries and sequence TCR repertoires, to increase sequencing depth and limit assay-specific biases. Broader findings and caveats from the paper: Rarefaction of sorted-subset datasets indicated incomplete sequencing despite the large sequencing depth. Sampling was restricted to blood, and TCR repertoires in tissue are likely to differ from TCR repertoires in blood. Pairwise subsampling indicated that sequencing depth was expected to affect the degree of clonotype sharing among donors. When several donors were compared, the shared fraction of clonotypes was 5% to 6.5% for naive CD4, more than 3% for naive CD8, about 2.4% for memory CD4, and less than 0.45% for memory CD8. Compared with non-shared clonotypes, the clonotypes found in all four sorted-subset donors had higher generation probabilities. The genetic and exposure-history diversity represented was limited by the small number of donors. Naive subsets generally had larger estimated clonotype richness than memory subsets did.

The donors were healthy, HIV-negative adults who had no recently reported acute infections or vaccinations. Every donor was a Caucasian adult residing in Nashville, Tennessee, USA. CD4+ T cells were enriched by magnetic negative selection, after which naive cells were positively selected on CD45RA and the negative fraction was taken as the memory subset. Blood was obtained by leukapheresis, after which PBMCs were separated by Ficoll-Histopaque density gradient centrifugation and cryopreserved in liquid nitrogen vapor phase. Purity and quantity of every magnetically sorted T cell population were checked by analytical flow cytometry. Genomic DNA was isolated from each sorted fraction and quantified by UV absorbance on a Nanodrop 2000c. Using the deep immunoSEQ assay, multiplex PCR amplified TCR CDR3 regions from genomic DNA. Genomic DNA extracted from each cell subset was distributed evenly over all wells of several immunoSEQ 96-well plates, and each plate served as one replicate. For sorted subsets, 200 to 250 ng of genomic DNA, equivalent to roughly 30,000 T cell genomes, went into each replicate PCR. Purified libraries were measured with a Qubit 3.0 fluorometer, size-checked on a Bioanalyzer 2100, and measured again with the KAPA Library Quantification kit. Every immunoSEQ 96-well plate was sequenced on a separate single-read 150-cycle Illumina NextSeq 550 flow cell. The study's own analysis went as follows. Because the immunoSEQ output included only junctional sequences and no quality scores, the filtering could not be the same as the filtering used for full-length reads. Sequences were annotated with PyIR, a Python wrapper for IgBLAST v1.9, using IMGT germline references to assign V/J genes and CDR3. Any read was removed if the V/J assignment was weak (E-value above 1e-6), the CDR3 was missing, or the read contained stop codons, out-of-frame junctions, or ambiguous translated residues. V3J clonotypes were defined as sequences sharing the same inferred V gene, J gene, and CDR3 amino acid sequence. The percentage overlap between two repertoires was calculated by dividing the number of shared unique clonotypes by the size of the smaller repertoire. Repertoire richness was assessed with RTK rarefaction, the Chao1 estimator, and Recon v2.1 estimates of unobserved clonotypes. Generation probabilities for all TCRbeta clonotypes obtained by the gDNA method from a few donors were computed using OLGA. TCRdb retrieved this table from immuneACCESS and kept in-frame rearrangements only. Not all clones are present; in checked studies, unresolved V genes account for under half, and no reason is known for the remainder. V and J calls and clone size are copied from that table; D and trimming were computed from the DNA. The sample table lists about 680,000 clones, roughly 72% of them with a count of one. The ten largest clones take up around 1.8% of the sample.

Trimming costs V 6 bases and J 6 bases, and their ends lie 14 bases apart. The germline V gene encodes CDR1 MDHEN and CDR2 SYDVKM. Reading from cysteine to phenylalanine, the CDR3 counts 14 amino acids. Only the CDR3 DNA stays, 42 bases, in frame from base 1. The rearranged segments are TRBV28 and TRBJ2-2, and possibly TRBD2, on 5 matching bases. The sequencing input was memory CD4+ T cells sorted from blood. The sample's cell subset or site label, decoded: CD45RA-negative fraction. This sequence originates from a woman aged 30 to 39 in good health. The CDR3 protein: CASRTKLSAGELFF. Here is the DNA: TGTGCCAGCAGGACAAAACTTAGCGCCGGGGAGCTGTTTTTT.